This T cell receptor (beta chain) is drawn from a study of monozygotic twins with cystic fibrosis. General study results and limits: Monozygotic CF twin pairs shared significantly more nucleotide-identical clonotypes than unrelated CF individuals did. In 13 of 16 pairs, V gene usage was closest to the co-twin's. Clonality was generally low (median approximately 0.009), higher in the most severe patients.

Some clones are missing from TCRdb's copy, which holds only in-frame ones; the method was immunoSEQ multiplex PCR. The sample has about 19,000 clones, 95% to 98% seen once. Concerning this clone: Antigen specificity is unknown.

Trimming cost V 4 bases and J 0 bases, with 9 bases left between them. From germline, CDR1 is LGHNA and CDR2 YSLEER. The CDR3 has 15 amino acids. The TCR sequence derives from a woman aged 30 to 39 with cystic fibrosis. The chain links TRBV4-3 to TRBJ2-2; perhaps TRBD2 as D (5 bases). Material for sequencing was blood. CDR3 protein: CASSPGVSNTGELFF. CDR3 nucleotide sequence: TGCGCCAGCAGCCCCGGGGTTTCGAACACCGGGGAGCTGTTTTTT.